The source of this TCR beta chain is a study of cytomegalovirus exposure and HLA in healthy donors. This clone was detected a few times. Antigen: not known. The CDR3 is 15 residues long. V shed 1 base and J 6 bases; nucleotides not matched to a gene: 6. Germline CDR1 reads SGHDN; CDR2 reads FVKESK. Study results and caveats: Generally TCR sequences proved uncommon, though certain public TCRs appeared in numerous donors.

Primers: 60 Vbeta forward and 13 Jbeta reverse. TCRdb keeps only in-frame clones here, not all; method: immunoSEQ multiplex PCR. The table includes 200,000 to 250,000 clones, around 76% detected once. Sequencing used PBMCs. This clonotype was obtained from a woman between 35 and 50 years old in good health and CMV-seropositive. The gene calls are TRBV14 and TRBJ1-1, with 9 bases fitting TRBD1. CDR3 sequence: CASSQVGQGRPEAFF. CDR3 DNA: TGTGCCAGCAGCCAAGTAGGACAGGGGCGGCCTGAAGCTTTCTTT.